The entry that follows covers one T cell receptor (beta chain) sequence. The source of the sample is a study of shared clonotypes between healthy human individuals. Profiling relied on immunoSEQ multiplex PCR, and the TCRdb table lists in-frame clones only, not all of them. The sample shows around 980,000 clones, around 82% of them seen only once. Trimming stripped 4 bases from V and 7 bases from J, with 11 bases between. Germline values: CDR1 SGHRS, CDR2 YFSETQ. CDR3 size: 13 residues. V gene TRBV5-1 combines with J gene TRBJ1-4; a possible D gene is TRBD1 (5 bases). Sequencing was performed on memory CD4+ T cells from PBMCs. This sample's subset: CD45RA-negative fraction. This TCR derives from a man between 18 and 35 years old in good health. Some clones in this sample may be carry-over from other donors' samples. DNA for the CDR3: TGCGCCAGCAGCGAACCAGGGTTTGAAAAACTGTTTTTT. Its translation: CASSEPGFEKLFF.